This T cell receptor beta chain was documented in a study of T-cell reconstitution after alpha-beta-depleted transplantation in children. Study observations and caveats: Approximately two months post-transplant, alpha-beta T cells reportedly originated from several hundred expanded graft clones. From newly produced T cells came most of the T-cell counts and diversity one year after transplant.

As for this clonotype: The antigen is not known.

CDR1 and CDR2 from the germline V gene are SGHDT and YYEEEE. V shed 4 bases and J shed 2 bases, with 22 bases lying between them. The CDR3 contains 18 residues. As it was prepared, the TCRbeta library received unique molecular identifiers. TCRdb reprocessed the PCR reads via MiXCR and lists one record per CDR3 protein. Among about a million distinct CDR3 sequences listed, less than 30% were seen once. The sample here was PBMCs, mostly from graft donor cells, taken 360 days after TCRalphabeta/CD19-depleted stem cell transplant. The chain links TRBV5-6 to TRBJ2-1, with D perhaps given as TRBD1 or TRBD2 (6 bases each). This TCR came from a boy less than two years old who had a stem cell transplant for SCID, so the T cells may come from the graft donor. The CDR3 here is CASSGRHRVLLPYNEQFF. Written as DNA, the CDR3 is TGTGCCAGCAGCGGGAGGCACAGGGTTCTCCTCCCCTACAATGAGCAGTTCTTC.